This T cell receptor (beta chain) was recovered during a study of CD8 T cells in Susac syndrome. General study points: Within Susac syndrome CD4+ T cell repertoires, clonal expansion was not evident.

The diagnostic criteria for definite or probable disease, as recently defined, were met by the patients with Susac syndrome. CD8+ and CD4+ T cells were negatively isolated; TEMRA cells were FACS-enriched. The V gene lost 5 bases and the J gene lost 2 bases, with 9 bases spanning the gap. The germline CDR1 and CDR2 sequences are SGHAT and FQNNGV. The CDR3 runs to 13 residues. Random-hexamer reverse transcription was applied to roughly 0.5 to 1 ug RNA. MiXCR was run by TCRdb on the immunoSEQ multiplex PCR reads, yielding one entry per CDR3 protein. The profile shows under 95,000 distinct CDR3 sequences, 85% to 95% of them singletons. As to this clonotype: The target antigen is unknown.

The source is a human donor with Susac syndrome. The gene calls are TRBV11-2 and TRBJ2-5, with D possibly matching TRBD1 (6 bases). The sequencing input was CD4+ T cells from PBMCs. CDR3 nucleotide sequence: TGTGCCAGCAGCCCGGGACATCAAGAGACCCAGTACTTC. It encodes CASSPGHQETQYF.